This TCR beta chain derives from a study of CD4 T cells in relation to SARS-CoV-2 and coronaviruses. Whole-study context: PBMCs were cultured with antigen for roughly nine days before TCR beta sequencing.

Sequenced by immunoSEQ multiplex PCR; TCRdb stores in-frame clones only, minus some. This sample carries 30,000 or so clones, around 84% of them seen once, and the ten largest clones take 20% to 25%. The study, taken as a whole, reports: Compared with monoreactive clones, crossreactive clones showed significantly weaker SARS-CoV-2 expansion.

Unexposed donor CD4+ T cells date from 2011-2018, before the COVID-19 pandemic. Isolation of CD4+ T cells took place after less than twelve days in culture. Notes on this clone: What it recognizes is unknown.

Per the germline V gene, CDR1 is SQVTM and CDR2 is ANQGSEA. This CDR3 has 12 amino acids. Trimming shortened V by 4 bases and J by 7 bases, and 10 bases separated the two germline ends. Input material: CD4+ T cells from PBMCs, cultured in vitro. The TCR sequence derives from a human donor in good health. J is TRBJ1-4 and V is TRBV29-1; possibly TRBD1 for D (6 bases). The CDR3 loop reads CSVAMDSEKLFF. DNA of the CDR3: TGCAGCGTTGCTATGGACAGTGAAAAACTGTTTTTT.